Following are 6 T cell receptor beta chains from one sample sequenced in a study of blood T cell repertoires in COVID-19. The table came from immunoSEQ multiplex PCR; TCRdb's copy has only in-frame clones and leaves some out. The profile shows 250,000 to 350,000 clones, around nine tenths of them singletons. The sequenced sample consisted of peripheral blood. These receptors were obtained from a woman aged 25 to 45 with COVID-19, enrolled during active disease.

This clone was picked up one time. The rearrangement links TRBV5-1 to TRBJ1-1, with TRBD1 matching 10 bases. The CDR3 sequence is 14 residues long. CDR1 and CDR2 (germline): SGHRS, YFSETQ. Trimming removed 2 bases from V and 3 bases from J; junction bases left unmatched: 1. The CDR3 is CASSFDRGHTEAFF. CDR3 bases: TGCGCCAGCAGCTTTGACAGGGGGCACACTGAAGCTTTCTTT.

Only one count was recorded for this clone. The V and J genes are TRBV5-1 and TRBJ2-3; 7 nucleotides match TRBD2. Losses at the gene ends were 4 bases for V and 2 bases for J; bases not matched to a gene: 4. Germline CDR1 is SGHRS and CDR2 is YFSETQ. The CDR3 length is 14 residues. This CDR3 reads CASSQQRDTDTQYF. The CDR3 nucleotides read TGCGCCAGCAGCCAGCAGCGGGACACAGATACGCAGTATTTT.

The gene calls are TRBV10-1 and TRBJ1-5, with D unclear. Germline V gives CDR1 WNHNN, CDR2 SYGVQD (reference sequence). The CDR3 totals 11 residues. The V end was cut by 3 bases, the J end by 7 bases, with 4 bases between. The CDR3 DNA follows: TGCGCCAGCAGTGAACACCAGCCCCAGCATTTT. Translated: CASSEHQPQHF.

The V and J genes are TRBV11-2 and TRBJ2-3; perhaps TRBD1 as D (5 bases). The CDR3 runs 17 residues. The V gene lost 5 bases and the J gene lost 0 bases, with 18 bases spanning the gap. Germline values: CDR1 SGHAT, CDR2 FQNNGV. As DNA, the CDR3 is TGTGCCAGCAGCCTGCCCAAAGGGGCGTCTAGCACAGATACGCAGTATTTT. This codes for CASSLPKGASSTDTQYF.

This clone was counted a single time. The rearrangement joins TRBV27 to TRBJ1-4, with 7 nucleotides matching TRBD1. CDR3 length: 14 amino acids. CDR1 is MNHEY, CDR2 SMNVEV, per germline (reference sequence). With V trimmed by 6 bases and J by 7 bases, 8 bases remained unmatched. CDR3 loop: CASRTGTAGEKLFF. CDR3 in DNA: TGTGCCAGCAGAACCGGGACAGCAGGTGAAAAACTGTTTTTT.

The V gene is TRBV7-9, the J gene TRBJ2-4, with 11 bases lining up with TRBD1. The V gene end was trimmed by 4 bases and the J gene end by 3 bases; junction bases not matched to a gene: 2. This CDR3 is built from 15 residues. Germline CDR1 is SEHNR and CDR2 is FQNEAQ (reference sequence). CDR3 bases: TGTGCCAGCAGCTGGACAGGGGGCGACAAAAACATTCAGTACTTC. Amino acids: CASSWTGGDKNIQYF.